This TCR beta chain was captured by sequencing in a study of blood T cell repertoires in COVID-19. As for the study in general: COVID-19 samples, acute and convalescent, were from the United States, Italy and Spain. In each case, the material was cDNA or gDNA derived from T cells, B-cell-depleted T cells, or PBMCs.

The CDR3 sequence is 15 residues long. Germline assignment: CDR1 SGHKS and CDR2 YYEKEE (reference sequence). V lost 2 bases and J lost 4; bases outside the gene matches: 7. Data came from immunoSEQ multiplex PCR; TCRdb stores just in-frame clones and leaves some out. The data hold 350,000 to 400,000 clones, with 70% to 90% observed a single time. The study drew participants aged about 18 to 89 years from fewer than 30 US areas. Categorization into cohorts depended on clinical history that participants reported. The rearrangement links TRBV5-5 to TRBJ2-7; 9 bases align to TRBD1. The specimen was PBMCs or T cells enriched from blood (not recorded which). The TCR comes from a woman in her twenties or thirties with acute COVID-19. The CDR3 sequence: CASSLDPGQGYEQYF. The CDR3 coding sequence is TGTGCCAGCAGCTTAGACCCGGGACAGGGTTACGAGCAGTACTTC. Looking up the rest from reference TRBV5-5 and TRBJ2-7 gives the full variable domain: DAGVTQSPTHLIKTRGQQVTLRCSPISGHKSVSWYQQVLGQGPQFIFQYYEKEERGRGNFPDRFSARQFPNYSSELNVNALLLGDSALYLCASSLDPGQGYEQYFGPGTRLTVT.